The 25 T cell receptor beta chains in this list originate from one sample, sequenced in a study of vaccination and CD4 T cells after COVID-19. Scientists ran DNA taken from cultured CD4+ T cells through the Oncomine TCR Beta short-read assay for sequencing. Using its own MiXCR run on the PCR reads, TCRdb lists one record per CDR3 protein. The data contain 15,000 to 25,000 distinct CDR3 sequences, around 38% of them seen just once; the ten biggest clones take up about 25%. Stated treatment: approximately 9-day PBMC culture with coronavirus spike peptide pools or control peptides (ViraFEST assay). The antigens these receptors bind are not known. The sequences come from CD4+ T cells from blood, cultured in vitro, collected before SARS-CoV-2 vaccination. The receptors shown here come from a human donor who received a COVID-19 vaccine.

For the CDR3, the DNA is TGTGCCACCAAAGCACAGGGGCCCTATGGCTACACCTTC. Residues: CATKAQGPYGYTF. This chain uses TRBV10-3 with TRBJ1-2, with 7 nucleotides matching TRBD1. Germline CDR1 ENHRY, CDR2 SYGVKD. The CDR3 is 13 amino acids. V dropped 10 bases and J dropped 4; count of bases not matched to a gene: 9.

A note on this clonotype: An end of the junction differs from the germline gene, which may be a read error. CDR3 sequence reads: CASSSSGTGGARF. The CDR3 DNA sequence: TGTGCCAGCAGTTCCTCCGGGACAGGCGGAGCTCGCTTC. The chain carries TRBV12-3 or TRBV12-4 and TRBJ1-2; 8 positions match TRBD1. The CDR3 totals 13 residues.

The chain combines TRBV30 with TRBJ2-5; D is perhaps TRBD1 (5 bases). The V end was cut by 1 base, the J end by 4 bases, with 13 bases between. There are 14 residues in the CDR3. Germline CDR1 GTSNPN, CDR2 SVGIG (reference sequence). The CDR3 DNA is TGTGCCTGGAGTGGGGGCCGGTTGGCAGAGACCCAGTACTTC. As protein: CAWSGGRLAETQYF.

The chain couples TRBV24-1 to TRBJ2-5, with D maybe TRBD1 (5 bases). V lost 0 bases to trimming and J lost 5 bases, with 12 bases between them. This CDR3 comprises 15 residues. CDR1 and CDR2 from the germline V gene are KGHDR and SFDVKD. The CDR3: CATSDLGRSGETQYF. The CDR3 DNA sequence: TGTGCCACCAGTGATTTGGGGCGTTCAGGGGAGACCCAGTACTTC.

The chain has TRBV25-1 and TRBJ1-1; D perhaps matches TRBD1 (5 bases). This CDR3 region has 13 residues. Germline CDR1 and CDR2: MGHDK and SYGVNS. Trimming pared 8 bases from V and 0 bases from J, leaving 10 bases between. The CDR3 loop reads CASRWGVNTEAFF. CDR3 coding DNA: TGTGCCAGCCGCTGGGGGGTGAACACTGAAGCTTTCTTT.

The genes are TRBV6-5 and TRBJ1-6; no definite D call. The CDR3 length is 13 residues. V shed 4 bases and J shed 7 bases, with 8 bases lying between them. CDR1 and CDR2 (germline): MNHEY, SVGAGI. CDR3 nucleotide sequence: TGTGCCAGCAGTTGGACGGGAAATTCACCCCTCCACTTT. As protein: CASSWTGNSPLHF.

This clonotype was detected once. The chain carries TRBV14 and TRBJ1-1, with D perhaps TRBD1 (5 bases). V was clipped by 0 bases and J by 7 bases, with 9 bases between them. CDR1 and CDR2 (germline): SGHDN, FVKESK. The CDR3 runs to 13 residues. CDR3 sequence reads: CASSQDVGGEAFF. The CDR3 coding sequence is TGTGCCAGCAGCCAAGATGTCGGGGGTGAAGCTTTCTTT.

The chain couples TRBV12-2 to TRBJ1-1; the table assigns TRBD1, which was not confirmed against the DNA. TRBV12-2 is reported as a pseudogene. There are 15 residues in the CDR3. The CDR3 nucleotides are TGTGCAAGTCGCTTGGCAGGGGGCATGAACACTGAAGCTTTCTTT. Translated, it gives CASRLAGGMNTEAFF.

The rearrangement links TRBV2 to TRBJ2-1; D call uncertain. Trimming pared 5 bases from V and 12 bases from J, leaving 11 bases between. The germline V gene has CDR1 SNHLY and CDR2 FYNNEI. The CDR3 runs 11 residues. The DNA for the CDR3 is TGTGCCAGCAGTCAAAGTTTGGGGCAGTTCTTC. Translating it yields CASSQSLGQFF.

The chain combines TRBV5-6 with TRBJ2-1, with D maybe TRBD1 (5 bases). CDR1 is SGHDT, CDR2 YYEEEE, per germline. The length of the CDR3 is 14 residues. V lost 4 bases, J lost 3 bases, and 11 bases lay in between. In DNA form, the CDR3 reads TGTGCCAGCAGCCCGCGACAGAACTACAATGAGCAGTTCTTC. It specifies CASSPRQNYNEQFF.

This clonotype was counted between two and nine times. CDR3 nucleotides: TGTGCCAGCAGTTACTCGGGCAGGGAGGAGACCCAGTACTTC. It translates to CASSYSGREETQYF. V gene TRBV6-5 combines with J gene TRBJ2-5, with D perhaps assigned TRBD1 or TRBD2 (5 bases each). Germline CDR1 and CDR2: MNHEY and SVGAGI. Trimming removed 0 bases from V and 5 bases from J, with 10 bases in between. The CDR3 loop spans 14 amino acids.

The chain links TRBV2 to TRBJ2-6; no definite D call. Trimming took off 6 bases at V and 0 bases at J, with 6 bases between the two ends. From germline, CDR1 is SNHLY and CDR2 FYNNEI. The CDR3 length is 14 residues. The CDR3 is CASRENSGANVLTF. CDR3 nucleotide sequence: TGTGCCAGCAGGGAGAACTCTGGGGCCAACGTCCTGACTTTC. The full variable domain, completed using reference TRBV2 and TRBJ2-6, is EPEVTQTPSHQVTQMGQEVILRCVPISNHLYFYWYRQILGQKVEFLVSFYNNEISEKSEIFDDQFSVERPDGSNFTLKIRSTKLEDSAMYFCASRENSGANVLTFGAGSRLTVL.

This sequence joins TRBV29-1 and TRBJ1-4; D is undetermined. From germline, CDR1 is SQVTM and CDR2 ANQGSEA. The length of the CDR3 is 14 residues. The V end lost 0 bases, the J end lost 8 bases, and 13 bases lay between the germline ends. The CDR3 DNA reads TGCAGCGTTGAAGATCTGCGAGTAGCGGAAAAACTGTTTTTT. As protein: CSVEDLRVAEKLFF.

A few counts support this clonotype. The CDR3 bases are TGTGCCAGCAGTTATCACTCCGGGACTAGCGGGAGTCAACAAGAGACCCAGTACTTC. This gives the protein CASSYHSGTSGSQQETQYF. The chain employs TRBV7-9 and TRBJ2-5; 14 bases match TRBD2. CDR3 size: 19 residues. Trimming took 6 bases from V and 2 from J; bases not matched to a gene: 14. Germline assignment: CDR1 SEHNR and CDR2 FQNEAQ (reference sequence).

A single count supports this clonotype. Being one base from a much bigger clone, this may be a read error. The chain carries TRBV27 and TRBJ1-5; 7 bases match TRBD1. Germline V CDR1 and CDR2: MNHEY, SMNVEV (reference sequence). The CDR3 totals 14 residues. For the CDR3, the DNA is TGTGCCAGCAGCCGACAGGGAGGGTTTCAGCCCCGGCATTTT. This encodes CASSRQGGFQPRHF.

To note about this clonotype: The limits of the CDR3 on the DNA are not certain, so only TCRdb's listed CDR3 is given. The chain carries TRBV7-5 and TRBJ2-7; the DNA was not used to check the table's D call, TRBD1. TRBV7-5 is deemed a pseudogene. Both ends counted, the CDR3 spans 15 residues. This chain's CDR3 is CISVSEALDRGEQYF.

This clonotype appeared a few times. The rearrangement uses TRBV28 and TRBJ2-7, with TRBD2 identical over 7 bases. J was trimmed by 2 bases and V by 7 bases; bases with no gene match: 11. The CDR3 has 15 residues. CDR1 and CDR2 (germline): MDHEN, SYDVKM. The chain's CDR3 is CASTPTGGPTYEQYF. CDR3 sequence (DNA): TGTGCCAGCACTCCTACGGGGGGACCCACCTACGAGCAGTACTTC.

This clonotype was counted a few times. The chain combines TRBV20-1 with TRBJ1-1; no firm D call. Germline V CDR1 and CDR2: DFQATT, SNEGSKA (reference sequence). Trimming shortened V by 2 bases and J by 4 bases, and 14 bases separated the two germline ends. The CDR3 is made up of 14 amino acids. The CDR3 coding sequence is TGCAGTGCTAGACGAGGAGCTGCTGGCACTGAAGCTTTCTTT. Its protein product is CSARRGAAGTEAFF.

The chain is built from TRBV10-1 and TRBJ2-3; no clear D gene. Trimming took off 4 bases at V and 1 base at J, with 6 bases between the two ends. The CDR3 runs to 13 residues. Germline V gives CDR1 WNHNN, CDR2 SYGVQD (reference sequence). The CDR3 sequence is CASSVPGTDTQYF. In DNA, the CDR3 is TGCGCCAGCAGTGTGCCCGGCACAGATACGCAGTATTTT.

V and J are TRBV19 and TRBJ2-7, with D possibly being TRBD1 or TRBD2 (5 bases each). This CDR3 has 15 residues. Germline V gene sequence: CDR1 LNHDA, CDR2 SQIVND (reference sequence). V was cut by 4 bases and J by 0 bases, with 13 bases left in between. CDR3 in DNA: TGTGCCAGTAGTAGGGACCCAGCGAGCTCCTACGAGCAGTACTTC. Translated: CASSRDPASSYEQYF.

This clonotype came up a few times. V usage is TRBV7-9 and J usage is TRBJ2-5; D is unclear. CDR1 is SEHNR, CDR2 FQNEAQ, per germline (reference sequence). Between the trimmed V and J ends, which lost 1 base and 1 base, there was a span of 10 bases. There are 15 residues in the CDR3. The CDR3 region has the DNA TGTGCCAGCAGCTTAGGCCGGGCCGTCCAAGAGACCCAGTACTTC. The encoded protein is CASSLGRAVQETQYF.

This clonotype was observed a few times. The chain couples TRBV24-1 to TRBJ2-3; a possible D gene is TRBD1 (5 bases). Trimming cost V 3 bases and J 1 base, with 13 bases left between them. Germline assignment: CDR1 KGHDR and CDR2 SFDVKD. The CDR3 length is 16 residues. This chain's CDR3 is CATSDGDSLGTDTQYF. The CDR3 region has the DNA TGTGCCACCAGTGATGGTGACAGTCTAGGCACAGATACGCAGTATTTT.

V is TRBV5-4 and J is TRBJ1-2; 7 nucleotides align to TRBD1. V lost 4 bases and J lost 4; bases outside the gene matches: 10. This CDR3 comprises 15 residues. Germline assignment: CDR1 SGHNT and CDR2 YYREEE (reference sequence). Written as DNA, the CDR3 is TGTGCCAGCAGCCAGGGACAGCTTGGGGTCTATGGCTACACCTTC. Translating gives CASSQGQLGVYGYTF.

The rearrangement joins TRBV3-1 to TRBJ1-2, with D tentatively TRBD1 (5 bases). The CDR3 runs 14 residues. Trimming shortened V by 0 bases and J by 4 bases, and 9 bases separated the two germline ends. In germline, CDR1 is LGHDT, CDR2 YNNKEL (reference sequence). CDR3 region: CASSQDYTGYGYTF. The CDR3 DNA is TGTGCCAGCAGCCAAGACTACACAGGCTATGGCTACACCTTC.

V and J are TRBV7-9 and TRBJ2-3; 15 bases agree with TRBD2. Germline CDR1 and CDR2: SEHNR and FQNEAQ (reference sequence). The CDR3 covers 17 residues. V shed 5 bases, J shed 6 bases, and the junction held 9 bases outside the gene matches. This chain's CDR3 is CASSLGRTSGGADTQYF. The CDR3 DNA is TGTGCCAGCAGCCTTGGTCGGACTAGCGGGGGGGCCGATACGCAGTATTTT.